There are a few counts of the clone carrying this T cell receptor (beta chain). The antigen is undetermined. The data originate from a study of T cells after yellow fever vaccination. TCRdb reprocessed the 5' RACE reads with MiXCR, giving one entry per CDR3 protein. The sample records some 400,000 distinct CDR3 sequences, around 19% being singletons. V lost 5 bases and J lost 0, with 8 bases in between. CDR3 size: 13 residues. From germline, CDR1 is DFQATT and CDR2 SNEGSKA (reference sequence). Whole-study findings and limits: Overlap between CD4 and CD8 compartments was detected for a small share of clonotypes. Re-detected after boosting: most primary clones, 96% of CD4 and roughly 88% of CD8. A secondary response was less intense yet reached its peak sooner, at day 5 versus 15. FACS-sorted repertoires might harbor abundant contaminating clonotypes from the bulk population.

Specimen: PBMCs, collected before the yellow fever booster vaccination. J is TRBJ2-1 and V is TRBV20-1, with TRBD2 as a possible D gene (6 bases). This TCR was sampled from a man aged 18 to 30 who received the YFV17D yellow fever vaccine. CDR3 DNA sequence: TGCAGTGCTTTGCGGGGCTCCTACAATGAGCAGTTCTTC. Its translation: CSALRGSYNEQFF.